This TCR beta chain was recorded in a study of blood T cell repertoires in COVID-19 (dated by TCRdb to the early 2020s). Describing the broader study: Collaborator samples came from the United States, Italy and Spain and covered acute and convalescent phases of COVID-19. The prospective study material was composed of cDNA or gDNA derived from T cells, B-cell-depleted T cells, or PBMCs. The dataset comprised deeply sampled blood TCRbeta repertoires from subjects exposed to, actively infected with, or recovered from COVID-19. The repertoires were made available in a free public database intended to serve as a resource for research on the immune response to SARS-CoV-2. Samples were obtained from the ongoing ImmuneRACE study (first 160 participants) and from over a thousand subjects provided by 6 global collaborators. Nearly every sample came with metadata listing a de-identified subject ID, COVID-19 status, age in years and sex. Where available, HLA class I and class II types were taken from metadata supplied by the sample provider and were not determined by assay-based typing.

CDR3 length: 16 amino acids, cysteine to phenylalanine. CDR3 DNA is the only sequence kept; it has 48 bases, read in frame from the first base. The germline V gene encodes CDR1 SEHNR and CDR2 FQNEAQ (reference sequence). V and J are trimmed by 4 bases and 2 bases, and the gene matches miss 6 bases of the junction. Collaborating institutions collected whole blood in K2EDTA tubes following their own protocols. For TCRbeta analysis, collaborators shipped samples in one of three forms: frozen whole blood, isolated PBMCs, or DNA extracted from either of those sample types. TCRbeta CDR3 regions were amplified from genomic DNA using the immunoSEQ Assay, a bias-controlled multiplex PCR. Per the authors' processing: Within the assay, amplification of reference gene primers was used to estimate how many nucleated cells each sample contained. Sequence reads were collapsed and filtered to measure the absolute abundance of every unique TCRbeta CDR3 rearrangement. Productive Simpson clonality was computed per sample as the square root of Simpson's diversity index over productive rearrangements. The table comes from immuneACCESS by way of TCRdb, which keeps in-frame sequences with V and J called. Part of the clones is missing from these tables; in studies checked, under half for an unresolved V gene and the rest for unknown reasons. D and trimming were read from the DNA, whereas the V and J calls and clone size are those reported in that table. Recorded for this sample are about 100,000 clones; around nine tenths of them occurred a single time. The biggest ten clones account for 5% of the sample.

Findings and caveats that apply to the study as a whole: Clinical and demographic metadata were provided uncurated, with the amount varying by source and participant.

As for this clone: The clone's antigen remains unknown. Base quality data are lacking; no much larger clone is found one base away.

In this chain, TRBV7-9 is recombined with TRBJ2-3; TRBD2 agrees with 10 junctional bases. The sequence came from a human donor in a cohort sampled during active COVID-19. The sample taken for sequencing was peripheral blood. This receptor has the CDR3 CASSWGTSVNTDTQYF. In nucleotides, the sequence is TGTGCCAGCAGCTGGGGGACTAGCGTTAACACAGATACGCAGTATTTT.